This entry concerns a single T cell receptor beta chain. This sample was included in a study of cytomegalovirus exposure and HLA in healthy donors. V was clipped by 2 bases and J by 4 bases, with 15 bases between them. Germline lookup yields CDR1 SGHAT and CDR2 FQNNGV. CDR3 length: 15 residues. The primer mix had 60 Vbeta and 13 Jbeta primers. Data came from immunoSEQ multiplex PCR; TCRdb stores just in-frame clones and leaves some out. The sample lists under 100,000 clones, 65% to 80% occurring once. The sample taken for sequencing was PBMCs. This TCR came from a human donor in good health. V usage is TRBV11-2 and J usage is TRBJ2-7; D possibly corresponds to TRBD2 (6 bases). The CDR3 spells CASSLSPREVYEQYF. For the CDR3, the DNA is TGTGCCAGCAGCTTATCCCCCAGGGAGGTGTACGAGCAGTACTTC. Using reference TRBV11-2 and TRBJ2-7 for the parts outside the CDR3, the full variable domain is EAGVAQSPRYKIIEKRQSVAFWCNPISGHATLYWYQQILGQGPKLLIQFQNNGVVDDSQLPKDRFSAERLKGVDSTLKIQPAKLEDSAVYLCASSLSPREVYEQYFGPGTRLTVT.